This T cell receptor (beta chain) comes out of a study of T cell changes during pregnancy in multiple sclerosis. Measured with immunoSEQ multiplex PCR; TCRdb has only the in-frame clones, and not every one. Of under 65,000 clones listed, about nine tenths are singletons. This clone came up once. V was trimmed by 11 bases and J by 1 base, leaving 14 bases between them. This CDR3 comprises 13 residues. Germline CDR1 reads MDHEN; CDR2 reads SYDVKM. The TCR originated in a female donor with multiple sclerosis, enrolled in a pregnancy study. The chain is built from TRBV28 and TRBJ1-2; D ambiguous. The input for sequencing was peripheral blood, taken in the second trimester of pregnancy. The CDR3: CAALLGNNYGYTF. The CDR3 DNA reads as TGTGCCGCTCTCCTCGGTAATAACTATGGCTACACCTTC.